Listed here is a single T cell receptor beta chain. Its antigen is as yet unknown. These data belong to a study of Tregs in tolerant kidney transplant recipients. About the research overall: Related graft donors supplied nonmyeloablative bone marrow transplants, and mixed chimerism was transient.

Findings of the study overall: Tregs expanded with activated donor B cells seemed most donor-specific. Tolerant patients' donor-specific Tregs expanded beyond overall Tregs, suggesting antigen-driven growth.

The table came from immunoSEQ multiplex PCR; TCRdb's copy has only in-frame clones and leaves some out. The data contain some 55,000 clones, over 75% of them singletons. Trimming took 4 bases from V and 1 from J, leaving 5 bases between them. Germline CDR1 reads SQVTM; CDR2 reads ANQGSEA. The CDR3 runs to 12 residues. This chain joins TRBV29-1 and TRBJ1-5; no firm D call. Sequenced material: Tregs from blood, taken before the transplant. The source of this sequence is a human donor who received a combined kidney and bone marrow transplant. The CDR3 nucleotides are TGCAGCGTTGGAGGGAGCAATCAGCCCCAGCATTTT. This translates into CSVGGSNQPQHF.